This TCR beta chain was identified in a study of blood T cells in healthy people across ages. Points from the study as a whole: It was held that the diversity estimates obtained from one million T cells were underestimates.

The CDR3 covers 15 residues. Germline values: CDR1 SGHTA, CDR2 FQGNSA. A J-beta primer mix and a sample-barcoded 5' primer were used in a second PCR of about 6 to 12 cycles. Each cDNA was tagged by a template-switch adaptor containing 12 random nucleotides. Each single sample gave us at least 2.5 million CDR3-containing paired-end reads. TCRdb re-called the 5' RACE reads through MiXCR, storing one row per CDR3 protein. Among about 640,000 distinct CDR3 sequences listed, 58% were seen once. For this clonotype: Antigen unknown.

The genes are TRBV7-2 and TRBJ2-7, with D possibly TRBD1 on 6 matching bases. The end of the DNA is better explained by TRBJ2-5, so the J call may be wrong. This TCR came from a man aged 60-69 years in good health. The sample taken for sequencing was blood. The CDR3 here is CASSFGTSRGETQYF. In DNA, the CDR3 is TGTGCCAGCAGCTTCGGGACCTCCAGGGGAGAGACCCAGTACTTC.